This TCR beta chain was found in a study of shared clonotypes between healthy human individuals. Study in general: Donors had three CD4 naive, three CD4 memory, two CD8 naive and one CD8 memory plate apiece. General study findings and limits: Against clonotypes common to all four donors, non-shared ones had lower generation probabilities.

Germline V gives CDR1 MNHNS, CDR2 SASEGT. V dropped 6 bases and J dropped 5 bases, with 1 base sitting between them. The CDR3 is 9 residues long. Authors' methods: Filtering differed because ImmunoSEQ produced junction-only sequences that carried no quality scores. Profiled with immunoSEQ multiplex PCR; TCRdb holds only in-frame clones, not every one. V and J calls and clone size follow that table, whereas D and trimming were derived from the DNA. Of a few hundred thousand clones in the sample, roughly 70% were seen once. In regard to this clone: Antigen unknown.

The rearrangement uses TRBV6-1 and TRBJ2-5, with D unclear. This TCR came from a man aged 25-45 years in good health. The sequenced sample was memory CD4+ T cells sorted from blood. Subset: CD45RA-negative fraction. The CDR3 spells CASSETQYF. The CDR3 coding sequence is TGTGCCAGCAGCGAGACCCAGTACTTC.